These 2 T cell receptor beta chains were all obtained from the same sample, sequenced in a study of neurological immune-mediated disorders. Specified time point: longitudinal time-point 3. TCRdb fed the 5' RACE reads into MiXCR, producing one record per CDR3 protein. The top ten clones hold around 5.8% of a sample with about 81,000 distinct CDR3 sequences, 4.3% of them seen once. Sequenced input: PBMCs. Every receptor here comes from a woman aged 55 to 70 with multiple sclerosis.

This clonotype occurred many times. V gene TRBV28 combines with J gene TRBJ2-7; possibly TRBD1 for D (7 bases). CDR3 length: 16 amino acids. V was clipped by 7 bases and J by 2 bases, with 21 bases between them. Germline V CDR1 and CDR2: MDHEN, SYDVKM. CDR3 bases: TGTGCCAGCATTCTGACAGGGTCTGGAGGGGCCTACGAGCAGTACTTC. It yields the protein CASILTGSGGAYEQYF.

This clonotype was counted many times. The J gene is TRBJ2-7, the V gene TRBV5-5; no clear D. This CDR3 region has 11 residues. Germline V gene lookup returns CDR1 SGHKS and CDR2 YYEKEE (reference sequence). V was shortened by 4 bases and J by 2 bases, with 4 bases between the two germline ends. The CDR3 DNA sequence: TGTGCCAGCAGCCCCCCCTACGAGCAGTACTTC. This encodes CASSPPYEQYF.